This T cell receptor beta chain was captured in a study of shared clonotypes between healthy human individuals. In the authors' methods: There were no quality scores in the junction-only immunoSEQ sequences, so filtering differed. Repertoires were generated with immunoSEQ multiplex PCR, while TCRdb's copy carries only in-frame clones and drops some. For V, J and clone size, that table is used; D and trimming come from the DNA. The table has approximately 840,000 clones, roughly 96% seen once. Naive CD8 cells lacked CD45RO and underwent positive selection for CCR7, leaving out terminally differentiated effector memory CD45RA+ cells. There were no recent acute infections or vaccinations among the donors, who were healthy HIV-negative adults. The clonotype originates from a man under 40 in good health. The material sequenced was naive CD8+ T cells sorted from blood.

CDR3 nucleotides: TGTGCCAGCAGGCAACAGGGGTTGGGCGTGGAGACCCAGTACTTC. Its translation is CASRQQGLGVETQYF. The V and J genes are TRBV2 and TRBJ2-5; 7 positions agree with TRBD1. Looked up from germline, CDR1 is SNHLY and CDR2 is FYNNEI. The CDR3 totals 15 residues. Unmatched junction bases numbered 12, after V lost 6 bases and J lost 5 bases.